This TCR beta chain originates from a study of T cells in Graves' hyperthyroidism and ophthalmopathy. V lost 8 bases to trimming and J lost 11 bases; unmatched junction nucleotides: 13. CDR3 length equals 15 residues. Germline CDR1 SEHNR, CDR2 FQNEAQ (reference sequence). Amplification of TCR beta CDR3 regions used RNA as the template. The primer set for the first-round RT-PCR of the TCR CDR3 was HTBI. A single record per CDR3 protein comes from TCRdb applying MiXCR to the multiplex PCR reads. The sample carries a few hundred thousand distinct CDR3 sequences, just over 45% recorded once. Specimen: peripheral blood or thyroid tissue (not recorded which). This chain uses TRBV7-9 with TRBJ1-5, with 12 positions matching TRBD1. This TCR was recovered from a woman between 18 and 29 years old with Graves' hyperthyroidism. The CDR3 is CASSPGTGGGGTQHF. CDR3 sequence (DNA): TGTGCCAGCTCACCAGGGACAGGGGGCGGAGGGACCCAGCATTTT.